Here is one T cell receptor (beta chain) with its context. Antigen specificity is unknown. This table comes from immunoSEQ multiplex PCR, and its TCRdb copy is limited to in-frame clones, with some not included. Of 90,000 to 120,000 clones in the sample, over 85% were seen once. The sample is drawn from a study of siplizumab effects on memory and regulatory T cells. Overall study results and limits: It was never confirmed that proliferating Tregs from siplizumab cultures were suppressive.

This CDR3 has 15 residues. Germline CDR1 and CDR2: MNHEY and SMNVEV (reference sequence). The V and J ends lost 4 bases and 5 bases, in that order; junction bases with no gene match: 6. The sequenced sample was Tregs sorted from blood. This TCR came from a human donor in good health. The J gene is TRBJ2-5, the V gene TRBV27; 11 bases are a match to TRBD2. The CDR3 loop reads CASSYSGRARETQYF. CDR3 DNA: TGTGCCAGCAGTTATAGCGGGAGGGCCCGGGAGACCCAGTACTTC.